This T cell receptor beta chain is drawn from a study of blood T cell repertoires in COVID-19. About the study: Donors in the United States, Italy and Spain gave samples during acute or convalescent COVID-19. Nucleic acid was either cDNA or gDNA, and it came from T cells, B-cell-depleted T cells, or PBMCs.

As originally analysed: Amplified reference gene primers provided the basis for estimating nucleated cell counts. Clones were sequenced by immunoSEQ multiplex PCR, and TCRdb holds only the in-frame ones, with some missing. V, J and clone size are those of that table, while D and trimming were read from the DNA. The sample yields around 130,000 clones, over 65% seen once. The germline V gene has CDR1 SGHRS and CDR2 YFSETQ. The CDR3 is made up of 13 amino acids. The ends were cut back, 0 bases at V and 2 bases at J, with 5 bases in the middle. V and J are TRBV5-1 and TRBJ1-1; D is perhaps TRBD1 (5 bases). The sequenced material came from peripheral blood. This TCR was sampled from a man aged 60-69 years with acute or convalescent COVID-19. This CDR3 is CASSLGGNTEAFF. In DNA form, the CDR3 reads TGCGCCAGCAGCTTGGGGGGCAACACTGAAGCTTTCTTT.